Below are 29 T cell receptor beta chains sequenced from a single sample in a study of T-cell memory formation after mild COVID-19. TCRdb independently ran MiXCR on the 5' RACE reads; one entry per CDR3 protein. The sample shows about 250,000 distinct CDR3 sequences, over 15% of them seen only once. Material for sequencing was PBMCs or a T cell subset sorted from them (not recorded which). The receptors derive from an adult woman who had mild COVID-19 (a few samples of this study predate the infection). Cell type and time point are not known.

The gene calls are TRBV5-1 and TRBJ2-1, with D unclear. Germline CDR1 and CDR2: SGHRS and YFSETQ. There are 15 residues in the CDR3. The V gene lost 1 base and the J gene lost 6 bases, with 14 bases spanning the gap. The CDR3 loop is CASSLLVVKGNEQFF. DNA for the CDR3: TGCGCCAGCAGCTTGTTGGTAGTCAAAGGCAATGAGCAGTTCTTC.

There are many counts of this clonotype. The rearrangement joins TRBV7-8 to TRBJ2-1; D gene uncertain. The CDR3 is made up of 13 amino acids. Trimming removed 5 bases from V and 4 bases from J, with 9 bases in between. Germline values: CDR1 SGHVS, CDR2 FQNEAQ. CDR3 sequence (DNA): TGTGCCAGCAGCCTGGGAAGGTACAATGAGCAGTTCTTC. This gives the protein CASSLGRYNEQFF.

This clonotype was counted many times. The chain joins TRBV5-5 to TRBJ2-3, with 11 bases lining up with TRBD2. The CDR3 consists of 15 residues. Germline CDR1 reads SGHKS; CDR2 reads YYEKEE (reference sequence). Losses at the gene ends were 5 bases for V and 6 bases for J; bases not matched to a gene: 8. The CDR3 DNA reads TGTGCCAGCAGTCTCGGGACTAGCGGATTTGATACGCAGTATTTT. Protein product: CASSLGTSGFDTQYF. Drawing the rest from reference TRBV5-5 and TRBJ2-3, the complete variable domain is DAGVTQSPTHLIKTRGQQVTLRCSPISGHKSVSWYQQVLGQGPQFIFQYYEKEERGRGNFPDRFSARQFPNYSSELNVNALLLGDSALYLCASSLGTSGFDTQYFGPGTRLTVL.

In this sample, this clonotype turned up a few times. The J gene is TRBJ2-4, the V gene TRBV24-1, with unresolved D. CDR1 and CDR2 (germline): KGHDR, SFDVKD. V was shortened by 6 bases and J by 5 bases, with 4 bases between the two germline ends. There are 11 residues in the CDR3. The CDR3 bases are TGTGCCACCAGTCGGGAAAACATTCAGTACTTC. It codes for CATSRENIQYF.

This clonotype was seen a few times. The chain links TRBV7-2 to TRBJ1-2; 9 nucleotides align to TRBD1. The germline gives CDR1 SGHTA, CDR2 FQGNSA. Trimming cost V 6 bases and J 4 bases; bases outside gene matches: 9. The CDR3 is 15 amino acids. CDR3: CASRARTGDSYGYTF. CDR3 DNA sequence: TGTGCCAGCAGGGCCCGGACAGGGGACAGCTATGGCTACACCTTC.

This rearrangement joins TRBV16 to TRBJ1-5; the D gene is possibly TRBD1 (5 bases). CDR1 and CDR2 (germline): KGHSY, FQNENV. V was shortened by 4 bases and J by 11 bases, with 12 bases between the two germline ends. The CDR3 has 12 residues. The DNA for the CDR3 is TGTGCCAGCAGCCGGTCGCCGGGGGCCCAGCATTTT. Its protein product is CASSRSPGAQHF.

The chain couples TRBV7-2 to TRBJ2-5; 8 bases match TRBD2. Unmatched junction bases numbered 11, after V lost 6 bases and J lost 5 bases. The CDR3 extends over 15 amino acids. Germline V gene sequence: CDR1 SGHTA, CDR2 FQGNSA. The chain's CDR3 is CASSSIAGRLETQYF. The CDR3 bases are TGTGCCAGCAGTTCAATAGCGGGGCGACTGGAGACCCAGTACTTC.

This clonotype was counted a few times. The V call is TRBV7-2, the J call TRBJ1-4; 7 bases line up with TRBD1. The CDR3 is made up of 16 amino acids. Germline-derived CDR1 and CDR2 are SGHTA and FQGNSA. The V segment lost 5 bases and the J segment 8 bases; nucleotides outside the gene matches: 14. CDR3 coding DNA: TGTGCCAGCAGCCGCGGACAGGCGTTGGGAGGGGAAAAACTGTTTTTT. Translating gives CASSRGQALGGEKLFF.

The genes are TRBV4-1 and TRBJ1-6; D is undetermined. V was trimmed by 4 bases and J by 6 bases, leaving 13 bases between them. This CDR3 comprises 15 residues. CDR1 and CDR2 from the germline V gene are MGHRA and YSYEKL. The CDR3 reads CASSLLREINSPLHF. The DNA of the CDR3 is TGCGCCAGCAGCCTCTTAAGGGAGATTAATTCACCCCTCCACTTT.

Many counts were recorded for this clonotype. This chain links TRBV29-1 with TRBJ1-2; D call uncertain. The length of the CDR3 is 13 residues. Germline CDR1 SQVTM, CDR2 ANQGSEA. The V gene lost 0 bases and the J gene lost 8 bases, with 13 bases spanning the gap. CDR3 bases: TGCAGCGTTGAAGAGTGGACTTCTGGAGGCTACACCTTC. It translates to CSVEEWTSGGYTF.

This sequence joins TRBV9 and TRBJ1-2, with D possibly TRBD1 on 5 matching bases. V was pared by 2 bases and J by 3 bases, with 8 bases between. The CDR3 covers 13 residues. Germline CDR1 SGDLS, CDR2 YYNGEE. The CDR3 is CASSVLGDYGYTF. DNA for the CDR3: TGTGCCAGCAGCGTCCTAGGGGACTATGGCTACACCTTC.

This clonotype was detected many times. In DNA, the CDR3 is TGTGCTAGTGGTCCAGGATCCGGGGAGACCCAGTACTTC. It translates to CASGPGSGETQYF. The chain links TRBV12-5 to TRBJ2-5; no definite D call. Germline loops: CDR1 LGHNT, CDR2 FRNRAP. There are 13 residues in the CDR3. V lost 5 bases and J lost 5, with 12 bases in between. Together with reference TRBV12-5 and TRBJ2-5, the CDR3 gives the full variable domain: DARVTQTPRHKVTEMGQEVTMRCQPILGHNTVFWYRQTMMQGLELLAYFRNRAPLDDSGMPKDRFSAEMPDATLATLKIQPSEPRDSAVYFCASGPGSGETQYFGPGTRLLVL.

This clonotype was counted ten times or more. CDR3 region: CASSRSRGRMSGRADNEQFF. CDR3 in DNA: TGCGCCAGCAGCCGAAGCAGGGGGCGCATGAGCGGGAGGGCCGACAATGAGCAGTTCTTC. The V gene is TRBV4-3, the J gene TRBJ2-1, with TRBD2 matching over 10 bases. Germline V gene data show CDR1 as LGHNA and CDR2 as YSLEER. V trimming: 4 bases; J trimming: 5 bases; junction bases outside the gene matches: 20. The CDR3 is made up of 20 amino acids.

The chain has TRBV6-6 and TRBJ2-3, with D unclear. Between the trimmed V and J ends, which lost 0 bases and 3 bases, there was a span of 10 bases. The CDR3 sequence is 15 residues long. Germline V lookup: CDR1 MNHNY, CDR2 SVGAGI (reference sequence). This CDR3 reads CASSYSTLGTDTQYF. CDR3 nucleotide sequence: TGTGCCAGCAGTTACTCGACGCTCGGTACAGATACGCAGTATTTT.

The chain uses TRBV24-1 and TRBJ2-1; D not resolved. The V end was cut by 1 base, the J end by 5 bases, with 5 bases between. The CDR3 totals 13 residues. Germline CDR1 is KGHDR and CDR2 is SFDVKD. CDR3 DNA: TGTGCCACCAGTGATTTAAGGGACAATGAGCAGTTCTTC. Its translation: CATSDLRDNEQFF.

The chain has TRBV20-1 and TRBJ2-1; the D gene is possibly TRBD1 (6 bases). This CDR3 spans 14 amino acids. Trimming left V 1 base short and J 3 bases short, with 10 bases between. Germline assignment: CDR1 DFQATT and CDR2 SNEGSKA (reference sequence). This chain's CDR3 is CSARGTANYNEQFF. The DNA for the CDR3 is TGCAGTGCTAGAGGGACAGCCAACTACAATGAGCAGTTCTTC.

V usage is TRBV5-1 and J usage is TRBJ2-4, with a weak D call TRBD2 (5 bases). The V end was cut by 0 bases, the J end by 0 bases, with 7 bases between. The CDR3 spans 15 residues. CDR1 is SGHRS and CDR2 is YFSETQ in the germline V gene. CDR3 amino acids: CASSLAGVAKNIQYF. The CDR3, as DNA: TGCGCCAGCAGCTTGGCCGGGGTAGCCAAAAACATTCAGTACTTC.

The genes are TRBV30 and TRBJ1-2; the D gene is possibly TRBD1 (5 bases). The CDR3 extends over 13 amino acids. CDR1 and CDR2 (germline): GTSNPN, SVGIG (reference sequence). The germline V and J ends were trimmed by 2 bases and 6 bases, with 13 bases remaining between them. This CDR3 reads CAWSTSGTHGYTF. In DNA form, the CDR3 reads TGTGCCTGGAGTACATCAGGGACTCATGGCTACACCTTC. The whole variable domain, filled in from reference TRBV30 and TRBJ1-2, reads SQTIHQWPATLVQPVGSPLSLECTVEGTSNPNLYWYRQAAGRGLQLLFYSVGIGQISSEVPQNLSASRPQDRQFILSSKKLLLSDSGFYLCAWSTSGTHGYTFGSGTRLTVV.

This chain links TRBV6-1 with TRBJ1-3, with a weak D call TRBD1 (5 bases). Germline CDR1 and CDR2: MNHNS and SASEGT. Between the trimmed V and J ends, which lost 4 bases and 2 bases, there was a span of 21 bases. The CDR3 runs to 18 residues. The DNA for the CDR3 is TGTGCCAGCAGTGTACAACTTACAGGTGTCATCCCTGGAAACACCATATATTTT. Amino acids: CASSVQLTGVIPGNTIYF.

This clonotype was picked up a small number of times. V is TRBV24-1 and J is TRBJ2-5, with a tentative D call TRBD1 (6 bases). This CDR3 region has 16 residues. Germline V gene lookup returns CDR1 KGHDR and CDR2 SFDVKD. The V end was cut by 0 bases, the J end by 0 bases, with 10 bases between. In DNA, the CDR3 is TGTGCCACCAGTGATTTGCGTACAGGGAACCAAGAGACCCAGTACTTC. Translating gives CATSDLRTGNQETQYF.

The chain joins TRBV2 to TRBJ2-3; TRBD1 matches at 9 bases. Germline V gene lookup returns CDR1 SNHLY and CDR2 FYNNEI. The J segment lost 5 bases and the V segment lost 6 bases, leaving 3 bases of the junction unmatched. The CDR3 covers 13 residues. The CDR3 DNA is TGTGCCAGCAGCCGGGACAGGGAAGATACGCAGTATTTT. It encodes CASSRDREDTQYF.

The rearrangement joins TRBV12-3 or TRBV12-4 to TRBJ1-5; D not resolved. The CDR3 contains 12 residues. Trimming removed 6 bases from V and 7 bases from J, with 10 bases in between. The CDR3 spells CASRASVQPQHF. CDR3 nucleotide sequence: TGTGCCAGCAGGGCCTCAGTCCAGCCCCAGCATTTT.

This clonotype was detected only a few times. The chain is built from TRBV24-1 and TRBJ2-3; 7 bases are a match to TRBD1. The V gene end was trimmed by 7 bases and the J gene end by 4 bases; junction bases not matched to a gene: 10. Per the germline V gene, CDR1 is KGHDR and CDR2 is SFDVKD. The CDR3 length is 15 residues. In nucleotides, the CDR3 is TGTGCCACCAGCCGACCGGGACAGAGTCCAGATACGCAGTATTTT. Translating gives CATSRPGQSPDTQYF.

This clonotype was seen a handful of times. This chain connects TRBV5-1 to TRBJ1-3; possibly TRBD1 for D (6 bases). The germline V and J ends were trimmed by 1 base and 0 bases, with 14 bases remaining between them. This CDR3 comprises 17 residues. CDR1 SGHRS and CDR2 YFSETQ come from the germline V gene. CDR3 in DNA: TGCGCCAGCAGCTTGTATGGGACAACTCGCTCTGGAAACACCATATATTTT. It encodes CASSLYGTTRSGNTIYF.

This clonotype was seen a handful of times. This sequence joins TRBV3-1 and TRBJ1-1, with 8 bases matching TRBD1. From germline, CDR1 is LGHDT and CDR2 YNNKEL (reference sequence). The CDR3 sequence is 15 residues long. V was clipped by 4 bases and J by 0 bases; unmatched bases: 4. The CDR3 protein is CASSRRTGLNTEAFF. Here the CDR3 DNA reads TGTGCCAGCAGCCGAAGGACAGGGTTGAACACTGAAGCTTTCTTT.

Worth noting for this clonotype: The CDR3 does not close with the conserved phenylalanine or tryptophan, likely indicating a read error. The CDR3, as DNA: TGTGCCAGCAGCTCGGGACAGGGGATCTCGAAGCAGTACCTC. The encoded protein is CASSSGQGISKQYL. The chain uses TRBV11-3 and TRBJ2-7; 10 bases map to TRBD1. The germline gives CDR1 SGHNT, CDR2 YENEEA. This CDR3 has 14 residues. The junction had 8 bases not matched to a gene; V was cut back by 4 bases and J by 8 bases.

This chain links TRBV6-5 with TRBJ2-1; D is possibly TRBD2 (5 bases). V shed 2 bases and J shed 7 bases, with 12 bases lying between them. Germline assignment: CDR1 MNHEY and CDR2 SVGAGI. This CDR3 has 14 amino acids. DNA for the CDR3: TGTGCCAGCAGTTACCCCGGGGTCCGGAATGAGCAGTTCTTC. Protein: CASSYPGVRNEQFF.

V usage is TRBV7-9 and J usage is TRBJ1-2, with D tentatively TRBD1 (5 bases). Trimming took off 4 bases at V and 7 bases at J, with 16 bases between the two ends. The CDR3 is made up of 14 amino acids. Germline CDR1 reads SEHNR; CDR2 reads FQNEAQ (reference sequence). The chain's CDR3 is CASSSLQGGGGYTF. The CDR3 DNA reads TGTGCCAGCAGCTCACTCCAGGGTGGGGGTGGCTACACCTTC.

This chain connects TRBV5-1 to TRBJ2-3, with 13 bases identical to TRBD2. The V segment lost 4 bases and the J segment 1 base; nucleotides outside the gene matches: 6. The CDR3 totals 17 residues. Germline-derived CDR1 and CDR2 are SGHRS and YFSETQ. The CDR3 protein is CASSPWTSGGRTDTQYF. In DNA form, the CDR3 reads TGCGCCAGCAGCCCCTGGACTAGCGGGGGCCGCACAGATACGCAGTATTTT.